The following is a T cell receptor (beta chain) sequence with its context. This sample was included in a study of blood T cell repertoires in COVID-19. Overall study: From T cells, B-cell-depleted T cells, or PBMCs came the material, which was cDNA or gDNA.

In the original analysis: Reference gene primer amplification gave nucleated cell count estimates. Using immunoSEQ multiplex PCR, the repertoire was profiled, and TCRdb retains in-frame clones only, with some absent. That table is the source of V, J and clone size, and D and trimming were worked out from the DNA. The sample includes approximately 190,000 clones, roughly nine tenths of them seen just once. This CDR3 region has 16 residues. The TCR comes from a man aged 55-75 years with active or convalescent COVID-19. The chain employs TRBV21-1 and TRBJ1-5; the table calls TRBD1, which could not be checked here. TRBV21-1 is described as a pseudogene. What was sequenced was peripheral blood. CDR3 region: CASSKAGIKGNQPQHF. The CDR3 nucleotides are TGTGCCAGCAGCAAGGCAGGGATTAAGGGCAATCAGCCCCAGCATTTT.